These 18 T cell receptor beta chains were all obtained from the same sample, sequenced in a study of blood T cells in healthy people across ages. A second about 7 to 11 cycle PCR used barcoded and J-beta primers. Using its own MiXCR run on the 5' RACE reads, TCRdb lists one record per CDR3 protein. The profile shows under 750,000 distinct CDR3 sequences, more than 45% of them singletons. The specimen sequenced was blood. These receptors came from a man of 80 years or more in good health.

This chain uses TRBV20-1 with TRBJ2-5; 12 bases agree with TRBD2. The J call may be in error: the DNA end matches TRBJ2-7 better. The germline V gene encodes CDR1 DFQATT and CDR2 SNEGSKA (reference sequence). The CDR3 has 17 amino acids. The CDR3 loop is CSAGGLAGLPSSSEQYF. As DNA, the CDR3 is TGCAGTGCTGGAGGACTAGCGGGACTGCCCTCCTCGTCCGAGCAGTACTTC.

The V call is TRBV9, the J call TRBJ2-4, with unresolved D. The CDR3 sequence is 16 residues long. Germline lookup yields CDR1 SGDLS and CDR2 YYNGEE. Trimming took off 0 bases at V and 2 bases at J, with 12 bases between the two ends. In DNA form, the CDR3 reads TGTGCCAGCAGCGTAGCGGAAGTTGGGACCAAAAACATTCAGTACTTC. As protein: CASSVAEVGTKNIQYF.

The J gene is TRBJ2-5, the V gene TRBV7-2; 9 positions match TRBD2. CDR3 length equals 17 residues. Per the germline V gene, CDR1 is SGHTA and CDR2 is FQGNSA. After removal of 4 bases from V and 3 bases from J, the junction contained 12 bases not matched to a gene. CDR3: CASSSFYSSGAKETQYF. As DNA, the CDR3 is TGTGCCAGCAGCTCGTTCTATTCTAGCGGGGCGAAAGAGACCCAGTACTTC. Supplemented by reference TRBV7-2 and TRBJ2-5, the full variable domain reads GAGVSQSPSNKVTEKGKDVELRCDPISGHTALYWYRQSLGQGLEFLIYFQGNSAPDKSGLPSDRFSAERTGGSVSTLTIQRTQQEDSAVYLCASSSFYSSGAKETQYFGPGTRLLVL.

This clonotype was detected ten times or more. The CDR3 sequence: CAITGGTSEAFF. In DNA, the CDR3 is TGTGCCATCACTGGGGGGACCTCCGAAGCTTTCTTT. The V call is TRBV10-3, the J call TRBJ1-1, with D possibly TRBD1 on 5 matching bases. This CDR3 comprises 12 residues. Germline lookup yields CDR1 ENHRY and CDR2 SYGVKD. V was shortened by 7 bases and J by 8 bases, with 14 bases between the two germline ends.

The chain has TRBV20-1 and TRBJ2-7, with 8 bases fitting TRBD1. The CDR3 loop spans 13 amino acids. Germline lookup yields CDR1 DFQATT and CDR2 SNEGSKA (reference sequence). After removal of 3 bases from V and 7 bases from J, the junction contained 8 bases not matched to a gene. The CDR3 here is CSASLPGGREQYF. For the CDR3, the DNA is TGCAGTGCTAGTCTGCCAGGGGGCAGGGAGCAGTACTTC.

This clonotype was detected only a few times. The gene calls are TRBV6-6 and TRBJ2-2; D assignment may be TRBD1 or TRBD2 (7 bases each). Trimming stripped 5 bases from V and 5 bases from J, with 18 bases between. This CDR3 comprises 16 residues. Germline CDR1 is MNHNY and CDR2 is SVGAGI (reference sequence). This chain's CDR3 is CASSPNRGGGTGELFF. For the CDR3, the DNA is TGTGCCAGCAGTCCTAACAGGGGAGGGGGGACCGGGGAGCTGTTTTTT.

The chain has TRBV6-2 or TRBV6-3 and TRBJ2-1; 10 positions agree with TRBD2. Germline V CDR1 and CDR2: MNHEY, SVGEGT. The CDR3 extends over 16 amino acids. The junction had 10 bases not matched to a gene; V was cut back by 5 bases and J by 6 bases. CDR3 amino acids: CASSPWVAGGSNEQFF. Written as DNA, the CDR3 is TGTGCCAGCAGTCCGTGGGTAGCGGGGGGCTCCAATGAGCAGTTCTTC.

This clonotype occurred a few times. CDR3 nucleotides: TGCAGTGCTAGCCCCAGGGTCGGTAATTCACCCCTCCACTTT. Its protein product is CSASPRVGNSPLHF. The rearrangement uses TRBV20-1 and TRBJ1-6; tentative D call: TRBD1 (5 bases). This CDR3 has 14 amino acids. Trimming cost V 3 bases and J 6 bases, with 12 bases left between them. Germline assignment: CDR1 DFQATT and CDR2 SNEGSKA (reference sequence).

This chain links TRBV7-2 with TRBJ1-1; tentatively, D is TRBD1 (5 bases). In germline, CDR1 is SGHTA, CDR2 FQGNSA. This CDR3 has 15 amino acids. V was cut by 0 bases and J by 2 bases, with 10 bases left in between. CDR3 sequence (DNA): TGTGCCAGCAGCTTAGCCCCGACAGTTAACACTGAAGCTTTCTTT. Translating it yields CASSLAPTVNTEAFF.

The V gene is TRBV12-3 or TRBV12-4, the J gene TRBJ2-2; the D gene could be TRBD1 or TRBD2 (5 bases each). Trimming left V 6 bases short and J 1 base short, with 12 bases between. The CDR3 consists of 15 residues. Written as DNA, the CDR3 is TGTGCCAGCAGCCCGGGACGAGTGAACACCGGGGAGCTGTTTTTT. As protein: CASSPGRVNTGELFF.

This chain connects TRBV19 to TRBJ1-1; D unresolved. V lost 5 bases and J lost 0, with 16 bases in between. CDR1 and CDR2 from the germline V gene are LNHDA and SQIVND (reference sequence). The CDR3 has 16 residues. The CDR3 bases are TGTGCCAGTAGTCCCCTTGGAGAAATCATGAACACTGAAGCTTTCTTT. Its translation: CASSPLGEIMNTEAFF.

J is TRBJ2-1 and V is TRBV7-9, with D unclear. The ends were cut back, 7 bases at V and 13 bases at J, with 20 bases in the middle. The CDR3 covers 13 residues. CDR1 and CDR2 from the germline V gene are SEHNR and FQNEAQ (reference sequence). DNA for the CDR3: TGTGCCAGCACCCCTCCGAGTCGCGAGACCCAGTTCTTC. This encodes CASTPPSRETQFF.

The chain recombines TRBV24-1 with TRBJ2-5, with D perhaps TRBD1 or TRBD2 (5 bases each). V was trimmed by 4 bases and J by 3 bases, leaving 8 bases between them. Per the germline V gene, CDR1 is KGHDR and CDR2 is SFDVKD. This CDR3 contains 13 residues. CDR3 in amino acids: CATSEGPKETQYF. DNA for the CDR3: TGTGCCACCAGTGAGGGACCTAAAGAGACCCAGTACTTC.

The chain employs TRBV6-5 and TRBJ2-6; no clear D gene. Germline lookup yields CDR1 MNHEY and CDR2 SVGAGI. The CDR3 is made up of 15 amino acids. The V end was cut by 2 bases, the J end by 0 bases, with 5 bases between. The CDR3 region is CASSYDSSGANVLTF. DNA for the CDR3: TGTGCCAGCAGTTACGATAGCTCTGGGGCCAACGTCCTGACTTTC.

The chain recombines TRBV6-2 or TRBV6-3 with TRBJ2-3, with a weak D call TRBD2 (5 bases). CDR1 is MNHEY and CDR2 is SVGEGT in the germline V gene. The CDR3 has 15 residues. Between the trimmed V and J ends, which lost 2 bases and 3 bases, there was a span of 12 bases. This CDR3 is CASSYGGSGTDTQYF. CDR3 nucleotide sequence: TGTGCCAGCAGTTACGGCGGGTCGGGGACAGATACGCAGTATTTT.

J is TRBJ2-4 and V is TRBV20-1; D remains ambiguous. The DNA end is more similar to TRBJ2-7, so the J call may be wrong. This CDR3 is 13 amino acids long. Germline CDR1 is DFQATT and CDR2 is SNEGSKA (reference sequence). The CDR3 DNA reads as TGCAGTGCTAGAGGATCCACCGACTACGAGCAGTACTTC. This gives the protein CSARGSTDYEQYF.

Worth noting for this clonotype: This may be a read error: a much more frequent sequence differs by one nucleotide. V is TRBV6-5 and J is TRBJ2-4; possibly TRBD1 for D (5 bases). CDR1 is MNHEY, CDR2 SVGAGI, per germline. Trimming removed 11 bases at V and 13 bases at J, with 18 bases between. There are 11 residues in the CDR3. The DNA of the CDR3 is TGTGCCGCCCAGGGCCTCGTGGAGCAGTACTTC. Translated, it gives CAAQGLVEQYF.

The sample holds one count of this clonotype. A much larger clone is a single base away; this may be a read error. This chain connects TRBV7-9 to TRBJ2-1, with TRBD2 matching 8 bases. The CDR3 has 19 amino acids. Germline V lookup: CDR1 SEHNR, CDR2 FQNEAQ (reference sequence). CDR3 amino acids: CASTQWASGYRESYNGQFF. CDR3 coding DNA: TGTGCCAGCACCCAATGGGCTAGCGGGTATAGAGAATCCTACAATGGGCAGTTCTTC.